This T cell receptor beta chain is drawn from a study of shared clonotypes between healthy human individuals. As for the study in general: Donors, aged 18 to 49, were two women and a few men.

The germline V and J ends were trimmed by 2 bases and 1 base, with 14 bases remaining between them. CDR1 SNHLY and CDR2 FYNNEI come from the germline V gene. This CDR3 has 16 amino acids. Replicate PCRs run on sorted subsets employed 200 ng DNA, 30,000 to 35,000 T cell genomes. Assay: immunoSEQ multiplex PCR; the TCRdb copy retains only in-frame clones and omits some. Altogether some 2,100,000 clones are present, about 92% being singletons, with the ten largest covering roughly 1.8%. A note on this clone: The antigen remains unidentified.

Study conclusions and caveats: Rarefaction demonstrated incomplete sorted-subset sequencing despite large depth. Clonotypes shared by all four sorted-subset donors had higher generation probabilities than non-shared clonotypes.

Terminally differentiated effector memory CD45RA+ cells were excluded by CCR7 positive selection of CD45RO-negative cells. Sequencing was performed on naive CD8+ T cells from PBMCs. The clonotype comes from a man aged 18 to 30 in good health. Some clones in this sample may be carry-over from other donors' samples. The V and J genes are TRBV2 and TRBJ1-1; D is unresolved. CDR3 loop: CASSEFPKQTNTEAFF. The CDR3 bases are TGTGCCAGCAGTGAATTCCCTAAACAGACGAACACTGAAGCTTTCTTT.